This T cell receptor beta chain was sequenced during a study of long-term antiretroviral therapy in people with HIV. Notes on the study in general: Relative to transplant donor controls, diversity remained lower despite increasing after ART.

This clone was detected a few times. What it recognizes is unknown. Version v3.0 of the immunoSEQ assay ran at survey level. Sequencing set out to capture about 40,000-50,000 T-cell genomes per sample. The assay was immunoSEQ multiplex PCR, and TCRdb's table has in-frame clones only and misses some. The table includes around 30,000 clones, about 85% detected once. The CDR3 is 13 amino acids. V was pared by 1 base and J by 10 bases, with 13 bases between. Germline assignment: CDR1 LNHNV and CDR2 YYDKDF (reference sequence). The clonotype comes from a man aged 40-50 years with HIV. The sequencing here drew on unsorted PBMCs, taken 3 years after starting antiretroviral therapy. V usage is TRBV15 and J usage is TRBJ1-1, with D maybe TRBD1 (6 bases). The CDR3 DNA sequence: TGTGCCACCAGCAGAGGGGACGGGGGGCCAGCTTTCTTT. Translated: CATSRGDGGPAFF.